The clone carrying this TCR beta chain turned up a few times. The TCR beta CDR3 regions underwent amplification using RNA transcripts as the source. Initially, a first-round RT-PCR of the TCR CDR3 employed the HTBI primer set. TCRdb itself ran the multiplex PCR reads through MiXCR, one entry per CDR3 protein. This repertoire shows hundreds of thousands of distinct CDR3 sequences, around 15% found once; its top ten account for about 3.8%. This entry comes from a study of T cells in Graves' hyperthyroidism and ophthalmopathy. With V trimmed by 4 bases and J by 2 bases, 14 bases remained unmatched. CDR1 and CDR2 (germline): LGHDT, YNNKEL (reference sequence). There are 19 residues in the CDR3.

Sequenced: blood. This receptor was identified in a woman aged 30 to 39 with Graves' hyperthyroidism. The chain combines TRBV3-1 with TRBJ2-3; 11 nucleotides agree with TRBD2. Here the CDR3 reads CASSPGTSGPDPATDTQYF. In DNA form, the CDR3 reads TGTGCCAGCAGCCCCGGGACTAGCGGTCCGGACCCAGCCACAGATACGCAGTATTTT.